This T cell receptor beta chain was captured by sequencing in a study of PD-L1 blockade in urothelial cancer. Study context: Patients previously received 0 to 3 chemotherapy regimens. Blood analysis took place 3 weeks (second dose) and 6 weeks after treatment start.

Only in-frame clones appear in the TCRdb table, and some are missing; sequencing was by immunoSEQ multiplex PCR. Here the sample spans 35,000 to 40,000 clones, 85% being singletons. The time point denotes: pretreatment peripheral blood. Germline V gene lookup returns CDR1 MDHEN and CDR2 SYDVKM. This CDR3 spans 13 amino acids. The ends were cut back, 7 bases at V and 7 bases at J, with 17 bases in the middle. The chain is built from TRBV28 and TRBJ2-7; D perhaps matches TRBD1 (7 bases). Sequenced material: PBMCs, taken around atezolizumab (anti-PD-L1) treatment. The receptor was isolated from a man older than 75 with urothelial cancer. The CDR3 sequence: CASTEGALEEQYF. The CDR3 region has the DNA TGTGCCAGCACGGAGGGGGCTTTGGAAGAGCAGTACTTC.